The 25 T cell receptor beta chains presented below share a single source sample, sequenced in a study of shared clonotypes between healthy human individuals. Some clones are missing from TCRdb's copy, which holds only in-frame ones; the method was immunoSEQ multiplex PCR. Among 500,000 or so clones listed, roughly 95% were seen once. Sequencing was performed on naive CD4+ T cells sorted from blood. This sample's subset: CD45RA+ positively selected. The source is a woman in her thirties in good health.

The chain couples TRBV28 to TRBJ2-1, with TRBD2 matching 9 bases. V lost 3 bases, J lost 7 bases, and 13 bases stayed unmatched. The CDR3 consists of 17 residues. Germline assignment: CDR1 MDHEN and CDR2 SYDVKM. The CDR3, as DNA: TGTGCCAGCAGTTTCCTGATAGCGGGAGTAGTAGGAAATGAGCAGTTCTTC. Translating gives CASSFLIAGVVGNEQFF.

The chain uses TRBV27 and TRBJ1-4, with a weak D call TRBD1 (5 bases). The CDR3 covers 13 residues. V was shortened by 6 bases and J by 7 bases, with 12 bases between the two germline ends. Germline V gene data show CDR1 as MNHEY and CDR2 as SMNVEV (reference sequence). The CDR3 spells CASSLVGGEKLFF. In DNA, the CDR3 is TGTGCCAGCAGCCTGGTGGGGGGTGAAAAACTGTTTTTT.

The V call is TRBV6-5, the J call TRBJ1-5; 8 nucleotides line up with TRBD1. Germline values: CDR1 MNHEY, CDR2 SVGAGI. The CDR3 totals 14 residues. V was pared by 6 bases and J by 10 bases, with 11 bases of the junction left unmatched. The CDR3 protein is CASRPGTGIKPQHF. CDR3 coding DNA: TGTGCCAGCAGGCCCGGGACAGGTATCAAACCCCAGCATTTT.

This chain uses TRBV5-1 with TRBJ1-2; D perhaps matches TRBD1 (6 bases). This CDR3 has 16 amino acids. V gave up 4 bases and J gave up 3 bases, with 19 bases separating them. CDR1 is SGHRS, CDR2 YFSETQ, per germline. CDR3 sequence reads: CASSASGTQTHYGYTF. As DNA, the CDR3 is TGCGCCAGCAGCGCCTCCGGGACACAAACTCACTATGGCTACACCTTC.

The chain recombines TRBV2 with TRBJ2-3; TRBD2 matches 10 bases. This CDR3 has 15 amino acids. The germline gives CDR1 SNHLY, CDR2 FYNNEI. V was clipped by 6 bases and J by 1 base; unmatched bases: 4. CDR3 loop: CASRPGTSGTDTQYF. CDR3 in DNA: TGTGCCAGCAGACCCGGGACTAGCGGCACAGATACGCAGTATTTT. The whole variable domain, remainder taken from reference TRBV2 and TRBJ2-3, is EPEVTQTPSHQVTQMGQEVILRCVPISNHLYFYWYRQILGQKVEFLVSFYNNEISEKSEIFDDQFSVERPDGSNFTLKIRSTKLEDSAMYFCASRPGTSGTDTQYFGPGTRLTVL.

V usage is TRBV18 and J usage is TRBJ1-1; D call uncertain. In germline, CDR1 is KGHSH, CDR2 LQKENI. Between the trimmed V and J ends, which lost 1 base and 1 base, there was a span of 10 bases. This CDR3 contains 15 residues. The CDR3 here is CASSPLNSENTEAFF. The CDR3 bases are TGTGCCAGCTCACCACTGAATAGCGAGAACACTGAAGCTTTCTTT.

This sequence joins TRBV4-1 and TRBJ2-1; D is ambiguous. The germline V and J ends were trimmed by 0 bases and 2 bases, with 14 bases remaining between them. This CDR3 region has 17 residues. Germline assignment: CDR1 MGHRA and CDR2 YSYEKL. CDR3 residues: CASSQDSQLRPYNEQFF. CDR3 nucleotides: TGCGCCAGCAGCCAAGATTCCCAACTAAGACCCTACAATGAGCAGTTCTTC.

The chain employs TRBV5-7 and TRBJ2-5; 7 bases are a match to TRBD2. TRBV5-7 is marked as an open reading frame, function uncertain. V lost 2 bases to trimming and J lost 4 bases; unmatched junction nucleotides: 11. The CDR3 has 16 amino acids. CDR3 in amino acids: CASSLKEAGRGETQYF. In DNA, the CDR3 is TGTGCCAGCAGCTTAAAGGAGGCGGGGAGGGGAGAGACCCAGTACTTC.

The chain has TRBV28 and TRBJ2-5; 10 nucleotides line up with TRBD2. There are 15 residues in the CDR3. Germline V lookup: CDR1 MDHEN, CDR2 SYDVKM. The junction had 4 bases not matched to a gene; V was cut back by 3 bases and J by 3 bases. This CDR3 is CASSFLLAGKETQYF. CDR3 coding DNA: TGTGCCAGCAGTTTCTTACTAGCGGGAAAAGAGACCCAGTACTTC.

The chain links TRBV5-4 to TRBJ2-2; TRBD2 agrees at 10 bases. J lost 5 bases, V lost 6 bases, and 10 bases had no gene match. The V gene's germline CDR1 is SGHNT and CDR2 YYREEE (reference sequence). This CDR3 contains 16 residues. The CDR3 region is CASTLTSSGSTGELFF. The CDR3 DNA reads as TGTGCCAGCACTTTAACGTCTAGCGGGAGTACCGGGGAGCTGTTTTTT.

V usage is TRBV28 and J usage is TRBJ1-2, with a possible D match to TRBD1 (5 bases). V shed 7 bases and J shed 7 bases, with 13 bases lying between them. Germline CDR1 reads MDHEN; CDR2 reads SYDVKM. This CDR3 has 12 amino acids. CDR3 sequence reads: CASKAGIGGYTF. Written as DNA, the CDR3 is TGTGCCAGCAAGGCAGGGATTGGTGGCTACACCTTC.

This chain uses TRBV6-5 with TRBJ1-1, with a possible D match to TRBD1 (6 bases). CDR3 length: 15 amino acids. Trimming pared 6 bases from V and 3 bases from J, leaving 17 bases between. Germline CDR1 MNHEY, CDR2 SVGAGI. In nucleotides, the CDR3 is TGTGCCAGCAGCCCCCGGGGAGCAGGGGACACTGAAGCTTTCTTT. It encodes CASSPRGAGDTEAFF.

The J gene is TRBJ2-1, the V gene TRBV5-4; D unresolved. The germline CDR1 and CDR2 sequences are SGHNT and YYREEE (reference sequence). V was trimmed by 4 bases and J by 5 bases, leaving 4 bases between them. This CDR3 region has 11 residues. The CDR3 DNA is TGTGCCAGCAGCCACGACAATGAGCAGTTCTTC. Protein: CASSHDNEQFF.

This clone was observed a single time. The genes are TRBV7-9 and TRBJ2-1, with 7 positions matching TRBD2. Unmatched junction bases numbered 7, after V lost 2 bases and J lost 6 bases. CDR1 is SEHNR, CDR2 FQNEAQ, per germline (reference sequence). The CDR3 totals 15 residues. CDR3 sequence: CASSLLAGRANEQFF. As DNA, the CDR3 is TGTGCCAGCAGCTTATTGGCAGGGAGGGCCAATGAGCAGTTCTTC.

This chain joins TRBV6-5 and TRBJ2-1; 10 bases line up with TRBD2. The V gene end was trimmed by 4 bases and the J gene end by 9 bases; junction bases not matched to a gene: 9. This CDR3 is 15 amino acids long. CDR1 and CDR2 (germline): MNHEY, SVGAGI. The CDR3 here is CASSSLAGGRFEQFF. As DNA, the CDR3 is TGTGCCAGCAGTTCTTTAGCGGGAGGTAGGTTTGAGCAGTTCTTC.

This chain links TRBV11-2 with TRBJ1-1; D uncertain. The length of the CDR3 is 15 residues. V lost 1 base and J 5 bases, leaving 14 bases between the germline ends. Germline V lookup: CDR1 SGHAT, CDR2 FQNNGV. The CDR3 spells CASSLGRSSGTEAFF. The CDR3 nucleotides read TGTGCCAGCAGCTTAGGTCGGTCCTCCGGGACTGAAGCTTTCTTT.

The chain has TRBV2 and TRBJ1-4; D possibly corresponds to TRBD1 (5 bases). The CDR3 is made up of 14 amino acids. Per germline, CDR1 SNHLY and CDR2 FYNNEI. Trimming removed 6 bases from V and 7 bases from J, with 15 bases in between. CDR3 coding DNA: TGTGCCAGCAGCGCCCAGGGTGTCAGTGAAAAACTGTTTTTT. This codes for CASSAQGVSEKLFF. Filled out from reference TRBV2 and TRBJ1-4, the complete variable domain reads EPEVTQTPSHQVTQMGQEVILRCVPISNHLYFYWYRQILGQKVEFLVSFYNNEISEKSEIFDDQFSVERPDGSNFTLKIRSTKLEDSAMYFCASSAQGVSEKLFFGSGTQLSVL.

V is TRBV5-6 and J is TRBJ2-3; D gene uncertain. Per germline, CDR1 SGHDT and CDR2 YYEEEE. Trimming took 4 bases from V and 2 from J, leaving 2 bases between them. There are 11 residues in the CDR3. The chain's CDR3 is CASSNTDTQYF. The CDR3, as DNA: TGTGCCAGCAGCAACACAGATACGCAGTATTTT.

This chain uses TRBV30 with TRBJ2-5; D may be TRBD2 (6 bases). Germline values: CDR1 GTSNPN, CDR2 SVGIG (reference sequence). Trimming cost V 0 bases and J 5 bases, with 28 bases left between them. This CDR3 contains 19 residues. CDR3 in amino acids: CAWSVDYLGGGTQRETQYF. Here the CDR3 DNA reads TGTGCCTGGAGTGTAGATTATTTGGGTGGCGGGACCCAACGGGAGACCCAGTACTTC.

The genes are TRBV11-2 and TRBJ2-7, with D tentatively TRBD1 (6 bases). Per germline, CDR1 SGHAT and CDR2 FQNNGV. The CDR3 has 14 amino acids. The germline V and J ends were trimmed by 4 bases and 1 base, with 11 bases remaining between them. The CDR3 nucleotides are TGTGCCAGCAGCTCACGCCAGGGGTCCTACGAGCAGTACTTC. It translates to CASSSRQGSYEQYF.

This sequence joins TRBV13 and TRBJ2-2; TRBD2 aligns across 8 bases. Trimming took 6 bases from V and 0 from J; bases not matched to a gene: 9. The CDR3 totals 17 residues. Germline CDR1 and CDR2: PRHDT and FYEKMQ (reference sequence). DNA of the CDR3: TGTGCCAGCAGAGACAGCGGGAGTTCCACGAACACCGGGGAGCTGTTTTTT. Protein sequence: CASRDSGSSTNTGELFF.

This sequence joins TRBV6-5 and TRBJ2-2; D may be TRBD2 (6 bases). The CDR3 totals 15 residues. Germline lookup yields CDR1 MNHEY and CDR2 SVGAGI. Between the trimmed V and J ends, which lost 6 bases and 1 base, there was a span of 12 bases. CDR3 loop: CASSLTGRNTGELFF. As DNA, the CDR3 is TGTGCCAGCAGCCTTACCGGGAGGAACACCGGGGAGCTGTTTTTT.

The chain is built from TRBV30 and TRBJ2-3; TRBD1 is a possible D gene (5 bases). Trimming shortened V by 4 bases and J by 3 bases, and 17 bases separated the two germline ends. The CDR3 spans 15 residues. Per germline, CDR1 GTSNPN and CDR2 SVGIG (reference sequence). The CDR3 sequence is CAWKGLDQTTDTQYF. CDR3 in DNA: TGTGCCTGGAAGGGGCTAGACCAAACTACAGATACGCAGTATTTT.

The V gene is TRBV6-6, the J gene TRBJ1-3; a possible D gene is TRBD1 (6 bases). The V end lost 5 bases, the J end lost 0 bases, and 8 bases lay between the germline ends. CDR1 and CDR2 from the germline V gene are MNHNY and SVGAGI (reference sequence). The CDR3 has 14 amino acids. CDR3 sequence: CASSQGHSGNTIYF. DNA of the CDR3: TGTGCCAGCAGTCAGGGGCACTCTGGAAACACCATATATTTT.

About this clone: Distinct nucleotide sequences in the sample also encode this CDR3. The CDR3 coding sequence is TGTGCCAGCAGTTATCGAATGAACACTGAAGCTTTCTTT. Protein product: CASSYRMNTEAFF. V usage is TRBV27 and J usage is TRBJ1-1; D uncertain. Germline V gene sequence: CDR1 MNHEY, CDR2 SMNVEV (reference sequence). This CDR3 has 13 residues. V lost 4 bases and J 0 bases, leaving 6 bases between the germline ends.